Listed here are 8 T cell receptor beta chains from one sample, sequenced in a study of blood T cell repertoires in COVID-19. Assay used: immunoSEQ multiplex PCR; TCRdb lists only in-frame clones, some missing. The table records 200,000 to 250,000 clones, 89% of them present only once. Sequenced material: peripheral blood. The receptors stem from a man aged 60-69 years who had recovered from COVID-19.

The V gene is TRBV7-3, the J gene TRBJ2-3, with 7 bases that match TRBD2. Germline V gives CDR1 SGHTA, CDR2 FQGTGA. The CDR3 is made up of 15 amino acids. With 3 bases clipped from V and 2 bases from J, the junction kept 5 bases outside the gene matches. The CDR3 spells CASSFNGGFTDTQYF. CDR3 nucleotides: TGTGCCAGCAGCTTTAACGGGGGGTTCACAGATACGCAGTATTTT.

CDR3 in amino acids: CASSTDRGPGYTF. CDR3 bases: TGCGCCAGCAGCACGGACAGGGGGCCTGGCTACACCTTC. This rearrangement joins TRBV5-1 to TRBJ1-2; 11 nucleotides agree with TRBD1. Germline V lookup: CDR1 SGHRS, CDR2 YFSETQ. The CDR3 has 13 amino acids. V lost 4 bases, J lost 7 bases, and 3 bases stayed unmatched.

As for this clone: The CDR3 does not close with the conserved phenylalanine or tryptophan, likely indicating a read error. The DNA is omitted, as the CDR3 cannot be located on it reliably, and the CDR3 follows TCRdb's listing. This chain links TRBV27 with TRBJ1-1. The length of the CDR3 is 9 amino acids, counting both ends. The germline gives CDR1 MNHEY, CDR2 SMNVEV (reference sequence). This CDR3 reads CASSLRGLV.

This sequence joins TRBV28 and TRBJ1-2, with D hard to call. This CDR3 comprises 11 residues. V shed 6 bases and J shed 8 bases, with 10 bases lying between them. Looked up from germline, CDR1 is MDHEN and CDR2 is SYDVKM. The CDR3 DNA follows: TGTGCCAGCAGGGGGAGTGCGGGCTACACCTTC. Protein sequence: CASRGSAGYTF.

V and J are TRBV6-2 or TRBV6-3 and TRBJ1-5; 10 positions agree with TRBD1. The V segment lost 7 bases and the J segment 9 bases; nucleotides outside the gene matches: 18. Germline values: CDR1 MNHEY, CDR2 SVGEGT. The CDR3 spans 17 residues. The DNA for the CDR3 is TGTGCCAGCACCCCGCAGACAGGGGGCCCCCGACCCCCGCCCCAGCATTTT. Its translation is CASTPQTGGPRPPPQHF.

The V gene is TRBV5-5, the J gene TRBJ2-5, with D tentatively TRBD1 (9 bases). Trimming left V 4 bases short and J 9 bases short, with 28 bases between. This CDR3 region has 17 residues. The germline CDR1 and CDR2 sequences are SGHKS and YYEKEE (reference sequence). The CDR3 protein is CASSRQGGSGSPGAQYF. CDR3 in DNA: TGTGCCAGCAGCCGACAGGGGGGCAGCGGGAGCCCCGGGGCCCAGTACTTC.

The rearrangement links TRBV19 to TRBJ2-7; 11 bases align to TRBD1. In germline, CDR1 is LNHDA, CDR2 SQIVND (reference sequence). Losses at the gene ends were 4 bases for V and 4 bases for J; bases not matched to a gene: 6. The CDR3 contains 15 residues. The CDR3 DNA reads TGTGCCAGTAGTACCCGGACAGGGGGCCGGTACGAGCAGTACTTC. Its translation: CASSTRTGGRYEQYF.

V gene TRBV6-2 or TRBV6-3 combines with J gene TRBJ2-3, with 7 bases aligning to TRBD1. J lost 3 bases, V lost 0 bases, and 9 bases had no gene match. From germline, CDR1 is MNHEY and CDR2 SVGEGT. This CDR3 comprises 17 residues. The CDR3 here is CASSYSRTGQKTDTQYF. CDR3 bases: TGTGCCAGCAGTTACTCAAGAACGGGACAGAAAACAGATACGCAGTATTTT.